The 3 T cell receptor beta chains given below trace back to one sample, sequenced in a study of response to subunit inactivated influenza vaccine. TCRdb ran MiXCR on the RT-PCR reads and lists one entry per CDR3 protein. The data contain 800,000 or so distinct CDR3 sequences, around 20% of them singletons. This specimen consisted of PBMCs from blood, obtained 5 to 6 days after vaccination. All receptors come from a man over 45 who received an inactivated influenza vaccine.

This rearrangement joins TRBV5-1 to TRBJ1-2; D may be TRBD1 (6 bases). V was trimmed by 4 bases and J by 5 bases, leaving 15 bases between them. The CDR3 runs to 14 residues. CDR1 and CDR2 from the germline V gene are SGHRS and YFSETQ. The CDR3 sequence: CASSPRTAGYGYTF. Here the CDR3 DNA reads TGCGCCAGCAGCCCACGGACAGCTGGTTATGGCTACACCTTC.

This chain uses TRBV4-1 with TRBJ2-7; D possibly corresponds to TRBD1 (5 bases). In germline, CDR1 is MGHRA, CDR2 YSYEKL. There are 15 residues in the CDR3. Trimming pared 0 bases from V and 1 base from J, leaving 10 bases between. The CDR3 sequence: CASSQDRVPSYEQYF. CDR3 coding DNA: TGCGCCAGCAGCCAAGACAGGGTACCTTCCTACGAGCAGTACTTC.

This clonotype was observed a handful of times. The CDR3 spells CASRLAGGGTDTQYF. As DNA, the CDR3 is TGCGCCAGCAGACTAGCGGGAGGAGGCACAGATACGCAGTATTTT. The chain joins TRBV5-1 to TRBJ2-3; 12 nucleotides align to TRBD2. The CDR3 loop spans 15 amino acids. The junction had 2 bases not matched to a gene; V was cut back by 5 bases and J by 1 base. Germline V gene lookup returns CDR1 SGHRS and CDR2 YFSETQ. The full variable domain, completed using reference TRBV5-1 and TRBJ2-3, is KAGVTQTPRYLIKTRGQQVTLSCSPISGHRSVSWYQQTPGQGLQFLFEYFSETQRNKGNFPGRFSGRQFSNSRSEMNVSTLELGDSALYLCASRLAGGGTDTQYFGPGTRLTVL.